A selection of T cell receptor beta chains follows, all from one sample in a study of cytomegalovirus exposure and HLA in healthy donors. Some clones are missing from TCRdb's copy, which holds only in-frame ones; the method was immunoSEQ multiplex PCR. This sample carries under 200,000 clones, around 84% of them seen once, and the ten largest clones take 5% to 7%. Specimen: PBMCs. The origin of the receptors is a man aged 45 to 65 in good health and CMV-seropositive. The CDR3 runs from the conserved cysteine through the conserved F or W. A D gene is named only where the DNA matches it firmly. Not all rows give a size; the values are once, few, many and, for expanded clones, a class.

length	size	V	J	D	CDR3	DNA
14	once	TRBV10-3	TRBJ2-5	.	CAISESSSRETQYF	TGTGCCATCAGTGAGTCGAGTAGCCGGGAGACCCAGTACTTC
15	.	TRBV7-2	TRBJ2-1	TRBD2	CASSPAAGGFNEQFF	TGTGCCAGCTCTCCGGCAGCGGGGGGGTTCAATGAGCAGTTCTTC
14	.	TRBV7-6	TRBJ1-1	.	CASSLASGIGEAFF	TGTGCCAGCAGCTTAGCAAGCGGTATCGGTGAAGCTTTCTTT
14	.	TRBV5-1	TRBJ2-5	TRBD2	CASSRGGNPETQYF	TGCGCCAGCAGCCGCGGGGGTAACCCGGAGACCCAGTACTTC
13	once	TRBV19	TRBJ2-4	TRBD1	CASSSDRGNIQYF	TGTGCCAGTAGTTCGGACAGGGGGAACATTCAGTACTTC
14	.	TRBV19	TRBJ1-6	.	CASSLAGTLIPLHF	TGTGCCAGTAGTCTAGCAGGGACTTTAATTCCCCTCCACTTT
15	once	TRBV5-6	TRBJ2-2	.	CASSLAGANTGELFF	TGTGCCAGCAGCTTGGCGGGGGCGAACACCGGGGAGCTGTTTTTT
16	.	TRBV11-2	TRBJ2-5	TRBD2	CASTLTSGGGGETQYF	TGTGCCAGCACCCTGACTAGCGGGGGAGGCGGGGAGACCCAGTACTTC
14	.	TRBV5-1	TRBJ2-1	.	CASSLRVRGNEQFF	TGCGCCAGCAGCTTGAGGGTCAGGGGAAATGAGCAGTTCTTC
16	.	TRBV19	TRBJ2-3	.	CASSIRNRRYTDTQYF	TGTGCCAGTAGTATTCGGAACAGGAGATACACAGATACGCAGTATTTT
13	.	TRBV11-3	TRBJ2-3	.	CASSSTPRDTQYF	TGTGCCAGCAGCTCCACCCCCCGGGATACGCAGTATTTT
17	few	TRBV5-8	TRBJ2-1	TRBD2	CASSLAYRLAGGNEQFF	TGTGCCAGCAGCTTGGCTTACCGACTAGCGGGAGGCAATGAGCAGTTCTTC
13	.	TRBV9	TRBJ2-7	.	CASSVGQGSEQYF	TGTGCCAGCAGCGTAGGGCAGGGCAGCGAGCAGTACTTC
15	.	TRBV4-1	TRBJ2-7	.	CASSQGPTGLYEQYF	TGCGCCAGCAGCCAGGGGCCCACAGGGCTCTACGAGCAGTACTTC
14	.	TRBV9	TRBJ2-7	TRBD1	CASSAGTGPYEQYF	TGTGCCAGCAGCGCCGGGACAGGGCCATACGAGCAGTACTTC
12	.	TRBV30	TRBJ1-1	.	CAWSVGGTEAFF	TGTGCCTGGAGTGTAGGGGGCACTGAAGCTTTCTTT
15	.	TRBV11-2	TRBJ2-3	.	CASSLEGVASDTQYF	TGTGCCAGCAGCTTAGAAGGCGTAGCTTCAGATACGCAGTATTTT
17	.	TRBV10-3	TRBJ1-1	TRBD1	CAISESLGQGRGTEAFF	TGTGCCATCAGTGAGTCTTTAGGACAGGGTAGGGGCACTGAAGCTTTCTTT
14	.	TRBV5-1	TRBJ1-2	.	CASSFGEVRDGYTF	TGCGCCAGCAGCTTCGGGGAGGTTCGAGATGGCTACACCTTC
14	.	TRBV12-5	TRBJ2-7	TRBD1	CASGQTGGNYEQYF	TGTGCTAGTGGCCAAACAGGGGGAAACTACGAGCAGTACTTC
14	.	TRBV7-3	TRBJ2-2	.	CASSLQGNTGELFF	TGTGCCAGCAGCCTTCAGGGAAACACCGGGGAGCTGTTTTTT
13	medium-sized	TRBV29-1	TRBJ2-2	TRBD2	CSVIAGATGELFF	TGCAGCGTTATAGCGGGGGCGACCGGGGAGCTGTTTTTT